Below, 23 T cell receptor beta chains from the same sample are listed, as sequenced in a study of beta chain features in type 1 diabetes. Study outcomes and limitations: Type 1 diabetes patients had TCRB CDR3s that were shorter (moderately but significantly so) in all four CD4+ subsets.

These receptors have no identified antigens. Expressed TCRB transcripts got sequenced, as all isolated RNA was reverse transcribed. Sequenced by immunoSEQ multiplex PCR; TCRdb stores in-frame clones only, minus some. This sample has about 160,000 clones, with under 13% found just once. Input material: central memory CD4+ T cells from blood. The source of these receptors is a man between 25 and 39 years old with type 1 diabetes.

The rearrangement uses TRBV29-1 and TRBJ1-1; no clear D. Trimming removed 0 bases at V and 0 bases at J, with 8 bases between. Germline V gene lookup returns CDR1 SQVTM and CDR2 ANQGSEA. This CDR3 comprises 14 residues. The CDR3 sequence: CSVEEYSLNTEAFF. As DNA, the CDR3 is TGCAGCGTTGAAGAGTACAGTTTGAACACTGAAGCTTTCTTT. Looking up the rest from reference TRBV29-1 and TRBJ1-1 gives the full variable domain: SAVISQKPSRDICQRGTSLTIQCQVDSQVTMMFWYRQQPGQSLTLIATANQGSEATYESGFVIDKFPISRPNLTFSTLTVSNMSPEDSSIYLCSVEEYSLNTEAFFGQGTRLTVV.

The rearrangement joins TRBV6-6 to TRBJ2-7; D not certain. With 6 bases removed from V and 0 bases from J, the gap between germline ends came to 15 bases. Germline lookup yields CDR1 MNHNY and CDR2 SVGAGI (reference sequence). The CDR3 loop spans 15 amino acids. This chain's CDR3 is CASRRIPPPSYEQYF. CDR3 coding DNA: TGTGCCAGCAGGAGGATACCGCCCCCCTCCTACGAGCAGTACTTC.

With respect to this clone: This same CDR3 is encoded by further DNA sequences in the sample. The chain recombines TRBV9 with TRBJ2-1; 9 bases line up with TRBD1. Looked up from germline, CDR1 is SGDLS and CDR2 is YYNGEE. The CDR3 has 15 residues. J lost 2 bases, V lost 2 bases, and 2 bases had no gene match. DNA for the CDR3: TGTGCCAGCAGCGTGGGACAGGGCGCCTACAATGAGCAGTTCTTC. This translates into CASSVGQGAYNEQFF. Full variable domain (remainder filled in from reference TRBV9 and TRBJ2-1): DSGVTQTPKHLITATGQRVTLRCSPRSGDLSVYWYQQSLDQGLQFLIQYYNGEERAKGNILERFSAQQFPDLHSELNLSSLELGDSALYFCASSVGQGAYNEQFFGPGTRLTVL.

This clone showed up just a few times. The chain carries TRBV28 and TRBJ2-3; 9 nucleotides agree with TRBD2. The CDR3 consists of 17 residues. Trimming took 3 bases from V and 0 from J; bases not matched to a gene: 7. CDR1 and CDR2 from the germline V gene are MDHEN and SYDVKM. This CDR3 reads CASSFQSGRTSTDTQYF. CDR3 DNA: TGTGCCAGCAGTTTTCAAAGCGGGAGGACTAGCACAGATACGCAGTATTTT.

Concerning this clone itself: The same CDR3 is also encoded by other DNA sequences in this sample. This chain links TRBV18 with TRBJ1-1; 9 positions match TRBD1. The CDR3 extends over 13 amino acids. CDR1 KGHSH and CDR2 LQKENI come from the germline V gene. The V and J ends lost 3 bases and 5 bases, in that order; junction bases with no gene match: 1. The CDR3 nucleotides are TGTGCCAGCTCACCCGGACAGGGGACTGAAGCTTTCTTT. Protein: CASSPGQGTEAFF.

Regarding this clone: This sample includes further DNA sequences coding for the same CDR3. The chain is built from TRBV7-9 and TRBJ1-1; D unclear. The germline V gene encodes CDR1 SEHNR and CDR2 FQNEAQ (reference sequence). The V and J ends lost 3 bases and 8 bases respectively, with 10 bases between them. The CDR3 covers 12 residues. CDR3 DNA: TGTGCCAGCAGCTTGGGCCAGAAAGAAGCTTTCTTT. It is translated as CASSLGQKEAFF.

The chain couples TRBV28 to TRBJ2-7; 7 nucleotides line up with TRBD2. After removal of 2 bases from V and 3 bases from J, the junction contained 10 bases not matched to a gene. CDR1 and CDR2 from the germline V gene are MDHEN and SYDVKM. This CDR3 contains 16 residues. Here the CDR3 reads CASSLSLGLADYEQYF. As DNA, the CDR3 is TGTGCCAGCAGTTTAAGTCTAGGGCTAGCGGACTACGAGCAGTACTTC.

The chain combines TRBV11-1 with TRBJ2-7; TRBD2 matches 8 bases. V dropped 3 bases and J dropped 6; count of bases not matched to a gene: 7. The CDR3 runs to 14 residues. In germline, CDR1 is SGHAT, CDR2 FQDESV (reference sequence). The CDR3 nucleotides are TGTGCCAGCAGCTTTGCCAGGGCGGGGGGCGAGCAGTACTTC. This codes for CASSFARAGGEQYF.

Only a few counts were recorded for this clone. The chain joins TRBV5-4 to TRBJ2-7, with 9 bases matching TRBD2. The CDR3 covers 15 residues. Germline V gene lookup returns CDR1 SGHNT and CDR2 YYREEE (reference sequence). Trimming cost V 0 bases and J 0 bases; bases outside gene matches: 1. In nucleotides, the CDR3 is TGTGCCAGCAGCTTGGTAGCGGGGGACTCCTACGAGCAGTACTTC. The encoded protein is CASSLVAGDSYEQYF.

The chain couples TRBV4-2 to TRBJ1-1; D perhaps matches TRBD1 (5 bases). Germline V gene sequence: CDR1 LGHNA, CDR2 YNFKEQ. The V gene lost 4 bases and the J gene lost 4 bases, with 16 bases spanning the gap. The CDR3 runs 15 residues. The CDR3 nucleotides read TGTGCCAGCAGCCTCGAGGCCACAGGTGGCACTGAAGCTTTCTTT. It translates to CASSLEATGGTEAFF.

This clone has just a few counts. V gene TRBV4-2 combines with J gene TRBJ2-4; TRBD2 aligns across 10 bases. Trimming took 3 bases from V and 0 from J; bases not matched to a gene: 2. Germline V lookup: CDR1 LGHNA, CDR2 YNFKEQ. This CDR3 has 16 amino acids. The CDR3 nucleotides read TGTGCCAGCAGCCAGACTAGCGGGCTAGCCAAAAACATTCAGTACTTC. Translated, it gives CASSQTSGLAKNIQYF.

The rearrangement uses TRBV19 and TRBJ1-5, with D unresolved. CDR1 LNHDA and CDR2 SQIVND come from the germline V gene (reference sequence). This CDR3 has 13 amino acids. Trimming left V 7 bases short and J 3 bases short, with 10 bases between. CDR3 coding DNA: TGTGCCAGTACCCTCCGTATCAATCAGCCCCAGCATTTT. Translated: CASTLRINQPQHF.

In this sample, this clone turned up a few times. V gene TRBV29-1 combines with J gene TRBJ2-7; 7 bases agree with TRBD2. The CDR3 totals 14 residues. Losses at the gene ends were 0 bases for V and 2 bases for J; bases not matched to a gene: 4. Per germline, CDR1 SQVTM and CDR2 ANQGSEA. CDR3 sequence reads: CSVEDGAGTYEQYF. CDR3 bases: TGCAGCGTTGAAGACGGAGCGGGAACCTACGAGCAGTACTTC.

This clone has a handful of counts. The V call is TRBV29-1, the J call TRBJ2-5, with 8 bases matching TRBD1. Per germline, CDR1 SQVTM and CDR2 ANQGSEA. The CDR3 contains 15 residues. Trimming at V came to 3 bases and at J to 6 bases, leaving 12 bases not matched to a gene. The CDR3 protein is CSVDPPGGQLKTQYF. The DNA of the CDR3 is TGCAGCGTTGATCCCCCAGGGGGCCAATTGAAGACCCAGTACTTC.

This clone has a handful of counts. V gene TRBV19 combines with J gene TRBJ2-1, with 7 bases identical to TRBD2. V lost 3 bases, J lost 8 bases, and 1 base stayed unmatched. Germline CDR1 LNHDA, CDR2 SQIVND (reference sequence). The CDR3 extends over 12 amino acids. CDR3 DNA: TGTGCCAGTAGTATCCTAGCGGATGAGCAGTTCTTC. Protein: CASSILADEQFF.

The chain uses TRBV11-2 and TRBJ1-2, with D maybe TRBD1 (6 bases). This CDR3 contains 14 residues. CDR1 and CDR2 from the germline V gene are SGHAT and FQNNGV. With 3 bases removed from V and 8 bases from J, the gap between germline ends came to 16 bases. CDR3 amino acids: CASSFEGVGRGYTF. The CDR3 DNA follows: TGTGCCAGCAGCTTCGAGGGGGTAGGCCGCGGCTACACCTTC. The full variable domain, in which reference TRBV11-2 and TRBJ1-2 provide the parts outside the CDR3, is EAGVAQSPRYKIIEKRQSVAFWCNPISGHATLYWYQQILGQGPKLLIQFQNNGVVDDSQLPKDRFSAERLKGVDSTLKIQPAKLEDSAVYLCASSFEGVGRGYTFGSGTRLTVV.

This clone was found a few times. Written as DNA, the CDR3 is TGCAGCGTTGGACCAGGTGAGCAGTTCTTC. Its protein product is CSVGPGEQFF. This chain joins TRBV29-1 and TRBJ2-1; D unresolved. This CDR3 is built from 10 residues. V lost 4 bases, J lost 9 bases, and 7 bases lay in between. Germline CDR1 SQVTM, CDR2 ANQGSEA.

The J gene is TRBJ2-7, the V gene TRBV20-1, with TRBD1 matching 8 bases. The CDR3 totals 11 residues. From germline, CDR1 is DFQATT and CDR2 SNEGSKA (reference sequence). With 7 bases clipped from V and 6 bases from J, the junction kept 5 bases outside the gene matches. Here the CDR3 reads CSGARGLEQYF. CDR3 coding DNA: TGCAGTGGGGCCAGGGGGCTCGAGCAGTACTTC.

The chain employs TRBV6-6 and TRBJ2-3, with 12 bases that match TRBD2. Trimming removed 4 bases from V and 4 bases from J; junction bases left unmatched: 6. Germline V gene sequence: CDR1 MNHNY, CDR2 SVGAGI (reference sequence). The CDR3 spans 16 residues. The CDR3 DNA reads as TGTGCCAGCAGTTCAGGACTAGCGGGAAGTGCAGATACGCAGTATTTT. It is translated as CASSSGLAGSADTQYF.

This clone was observed a few times. This chain uses TRBV13 with TRBJ2-3, with 8 bases identical to TRBD2. This CDR3 contains 15 residues. In germline, CDR1 is PRHDT, CDR2 FYEKMQ (reference sequence). V was pared by 5 bases and J by 2 bases, with 6 bases of the junction left unmatched. The CDR3 spells CASSGLLAATDTQYF. CDR3 bases: TGTGCCAGCAGCGGCCTACTAGCGGCCACAGATACGCAGTATTTT.

The V and J genes are TRBV5-1 and TRBJ2-1; D may be TRBD2 (5 bases). V lost 0 bases, J lost 8 bases, and 12 bases lay in between. CDR1 and CDR2 from the germline V gene are SGHRS and YFSETQ. The CDR3 spans 14 residues. For the CDR3, the DNA is TGCGCCAGCAGCTTGGCTGCTGGAGGTTATGAGCAGTTCTTC. Translating it yields CASSLAAGGYEQFF.

In this sample, this clone turned up a few times. The chain uses TRBV5-1 and TRBJ1-2; D might be TRBD1 (5 bases). Germline V CDR1 and CDR2: SGHRS, YFSETQ. The V gene lost 4 bases and the J gene lost 6 bases, with 13 bases spanning the gap. This CDR3 has 13 residues. CDR3 sequence (DNA): TGCGCCAGCAGCCAGGGCCTCGCGGATGGCTACACCTTC. Its translation is CASSQGLADGYTF.

This clone was seen a handful of times. The chain carries TRBV11-2 and TRBJ2-5; possibly TRBD2 for D (5 bases). Per the germline V gene, CDR1 is SGHAT and CDR2 is FQNNGV. The CDR3 is 13 residues long. V lost 2 bases to trimming and J lost 5 bases, with 9 bases between them. CDR3 DNA: TGTGCCAGCAGCTTACCTGGCGGGGAGACCCAGTACTTC. Its translation: CASSLPGGETQYF.